This T cell receptor (beta chain) was sequenced for a study of follicular helper T cells after annual influenza vaccination. Study-wide results and limits: Plasmablast frequency change correlated with clonality change in ICOS+CD38+ cTfh.

The CDR3 loop spans 16 amino acids. The germline V and J ends were trimmed by 6 bases and 9 bases, with 24 bases remaining between them. Looked up from germline, CDR1 is MDHEN and CDR2 is SYDVKM. Clones were read by immunoSEQ multiplex PCR, and TCRdb kept only the in-frame ones, dropping some. The table includes 15,000 or so clones, around 84% detected once. In its sample, this clone was seen once. Antigen: not known. Time point in this sample: 2014-2015 season, 7 days after vaccination. The specimen was CXCR5+ CD38- circulating T follicular helper cells from blood, collected 7 days after influenza vaccination. The subset denotes: circulating Tfh, non-naive CD4+CXCR5+PD-1+ (ICOS+CD38+ or ICOS-CD38-). The V and J genes are TRBV28 and TRBJ2-1; perhaps TRBD2 as D (7 bases). This TCR came from an adult who received the influenza vaccine. CDR3: CASSQGGAPIEGEQFF. The DNA of the CDR3 is TGTGCCAGCAGCCAAGGGGGGGCCCCAATTGAGGGTGAGCAGTTCTTC.